This is a list of T cell receptor beta chains from one sample in a study of blood T cell repertoires in COVID-19. The table came from immunoSEQ multiplex PCR; TCRdb's copy has only in-frame clones and leaves some out. Seen here are tens of thousands of clones, around 90% observed once, and the top ten hold roughly 43%. Sequenced sample: peripheral blood. The receptors shown here come from a woman in her fifties or sixties with COVID-19, enrolled during active disease. The CDR3 runs from the conserved cysteine through the conserved F or W. The D gene is left open where the match is weak. Clone sizes are given selectively: once, few, many, or a class where the clone is expanded.

TRBV15	NA	13	NA	TRBJ1-1	TGTGCCACCAGCACGGGGGGGAACACTGAAGCTTTCTTT	CATSTGGNTEAFF
TRBV18	few	14	NA	TRBJ1-5	TGTGCCAGCTCACCTCGACTTAGCAATCAGCCCCAGCATTTT	CASSPRLSNQPQHF
TRBV6-6	NA	15	NA	TRBJ2-7	TGTGCCAGCAGTTACTCGACAGCCCGTGGGGACGAGCAGTACTTC	CASSYSTARGDEQYF
TRBV5-5	NA	13	NA	TRBJ2-7	TGTGCCAGCAGCTTGGGCACAGGATCCGAGCAGTACTTC	CASSLGTGSEQYF
TRBV19	NA	15	NA	TRBJ2-3	TGTGCCACTTCGGGGCAGGGGATAAACACAGATACGCAGTATTTT	CATSGQGINTDTQYF
TRBV6-5	few	15	NA	TRBJ1-5	TGTGCCAGCAGTTACTCGGCAGGGTTGGACCAGCCCCAGCATTTT	CASSYSAGLDQPQHF
TRBV19	NA	17	NA	TRBJ1-4	TGTGCCAGTAGTAGAGTTCCGACCGGGGTCCCTAATGAAAAACTGTTTTTT	CASSRVPTGVPNEKLFF
TRBV30	once	14	NA	TRBJ2-7	TGTGCCTGGAAAACAGGCCGGAGCTCCTACGAGCAGTACTTC	CAWKTGRSSYEQYF
TRBV4-1	NA	15	TRBD1	TRBJ1-4	TGCGCCAGCAGCCAAGATACCAGGGGGACGGAAAAACTGTTTTTT	CASSQDTRGTEKLFF
TRBV6-5	NA	15	NA	TRBJ1-2	TGTGCCAGCAGTCCCTTGGCGGGAGCCCTATATGGCTACACCTTC	CASSPLAGALYGYTF
TRBV7-2	NA	14	NA	TRBJ2-4	TGTGCCAGCAGCTTTTCGGGACAAAAAAACATTCAGTACTTC	CASSFSGQKNIQYF
TRBV7-8	few	12	NA	TRBJ2-5	TGTGCCAGCAGCCCTCTACAAGAGACCCAGTACTTC	CASSPLQETQYF
TRBV11-3	few	15	NA	TRBJ2-5	TGTGCCAGCAGCTTAGGCGGCTATACGGAAGAGACCCAGTACTTC	CASSLGGYTEETQYF
TRBV6-1	once	13	NA	TRBJ2-2	TGTGCCAGCAGTGAAGCATTTGCGGTGGGGCTGTTTTTT	CASSEAFAVGLFF
TRBV3-1/TRBV3-2	NA	14	NA	TRBJ2-7	TGTGCCAGCAGGCACAGGGAAGGATCCTACGAGCAGTACTTC	CASRHREGSYEQYF
TRBV9	NA	15	NA	TRBJ2-7	TGTGCCAGCAGCGGCGAGGGGGTCTACTCCTACGAGCAGTACTTC	CASSGEGVYSYEQYF
TRBV4-3	NA	14	TRBD1	TRBJ2-7	TGCGCCAGCAGCCAAGAGAGGGGACAGGGGGAGCAGTACTTC	CASSQERGQGEQYF
TRBV24-1	NA	12	NA	TRBJ1-5	TGTGCCACCAGTGATCCGGGGCAGCCCCAGCATTTT	CATSDPGQPQHF
TRBV5-4	NA	16	NA	TRBJ1-1	TGTGCCAGCAGCCACGTTGGGGCAGCAATGAACACTGAAGCTTTCTTT	CASSHVGAAMNTEAFF
TRBV7-2	NA	16	TRBD2	TRBJ2-5	TGTGCCAGCAGCTTAGCCTTTAGCGGGGGCCAAGAGACCCAGTACTTC	CASSLAFSGGQETQYF
TRBV6-5	NA	14	TRBD1	TRBJ1-1	TGTGCCAGCAGTTGGACAGGGCTTAGCACTGAAGCTTTCTTT	CASSWTGLSTEAFF
TRBV19	NA	13	TRBD1	TRBJ1-6	TGTGCCAGTAGTATGCAGGGGGCGTCACCCCTCCACTTT	CASSMQGASPLHF
TRBV9	many	14	NA	TRBJ2-7	TGTGCCAGCAGCGTAAGCGGCGGTTCCTACGAGCAGTACTTC	CASSVSGGSYEQYF
TRBV10-3	NA	13	TRBD1	TRBJ2-7	TGTGCCATCAGTGGGACAGGGGGCGGCGAGCAGTACTTC	CAISGTGGGEQYF
TRBV11-2	NA	14	TRBD1	TRBJ1-1	TGTGCCAGCAGCTTAGCAGGGGGCGGAACTGAAGCTTTCTTT	CASSLAGGGTEAFF
TRBV28	NA	16	NA	TRBJ1-1	TGTGCCAGCAGTTTTATATCCCGCCCGGGGAACACTGAAGCTTTCTTT	CASSFISRPGNTEAFF
TRBV5-4	NA	13	NA	TRBJ2-3	TGTGCCAGCAGCTTTGGTCGGACAGATACGCAGTATTTT	CASSFGRTDTQYF
TRBV7-9	NA	17	TRBD2	TRBJ2-1	TGTGCCAGCAGCTTAGAGATGGGGACTAGCGGCTACAATGAGCAGTTCTTC	CASSLEMGTSGYNEQFF
TRBV6-1	NA	13	NA	TRBJ2-5	TGTGCCAGCAGTGAGGGCATAAAAGAGACCCAGTACTTC	CASSEGIKETQYF
TRBV7-9	NA	17	NA	TRBJ1-3	TGTGCCAGCAGCTTAGCGCGATTGGCAGGCTCTGGAAACACCATATATTTT	CASSLARLAGSGNTIYF
TRBV4-1	NA	17	TRBD2	TRBJ2-3	TGCGCCAGCAGCCAAGCGTGGAGCGGGGGAGATGAAGATACGCAGTATTTT	CASSQAWSGGDEDTQYF
TRBV5-4	few	15	TRBD1	TRBJ1-4	TGTGCCAGCAGCTCTAGAGGGACAGGCGGAGGAAAACTGTTTTTT	CASSSRGTGGGKLFF
TRBV2	NA	13	TRBD2	TRBJ2-1	TGTGCCAGCAGTGAAACCACTAGCGGGACCCAGTTCTTC	CASSETTSGTQFF
TRBV19	NA	13	NA	TRBJ1-1	TGTGCCAGTAGTGCCAGTTTGAACACTGAAGCTTTCTTT	CASSASLNTEAFF
TRBV12-3/TRBV12-4	NA	13	NA	TRBJ1-2	TGTGCCAGTAGTCGGGAAACTAACTATGGCTACACCTTC	CASSRETNYGYTF
TRBV10-3	NA	16	TRBD1	TRBJ2-5	TGTGCCATCAGTGAGTCGCGGCAGGGGGCAAGGGAGACCCAGTACTTC	CAISESRQGARETQYF
TRBV7-8	once	14	NA	TRBJ1-1	TGTGCCAGCAGCTTAGAGGCAGGGGATCTGATAGCTTTCTTT	CASSLEAGDLIAFF
TRBV7-2	NA	15	NA	TRBJ2-5	TGTGCCAGCAGCTTAGTTGGGGGGGCCCAGGAGACCCAGTACTTC	CASSLVGGAQETQYF
TRBV3-1/TRBV3-2	NA	17	NA	TRBJ2-5	TGTGCCAGCAGCCAAGGGGAACCCGGAGGGCCGGGGGAGACCCAGTACTTC	CASSQGEPGGPGETQYF
TRBV6-5	few	14	NA	TRBJ1-1	TGTGCCAGCAGTCAGTCGGACTTCAACACTGAAGCTTTCTTT	CASSQSDFNTEAFF
TRBV5-6	NA	14	NA	TRBJ1-2	TGTGCCAGCAGCACCTCCGGGACACCGTATGGCTACACCTTC	CASSTSGTPYGYTF
TRBV28	NA	15	NA	TRBJ2-3	TGTGCCAGCAGTTTGGGGTCGGGAGCCACAGATACGCAGTATTTT	CASSLGSGATDTQYF
TRBV10-3	NA	13	NA	TRBJ2-7	TGTGCCACCTTTTCGGGACTTTCCTACGAGCAGTACTTC	CATFSGLSYEQYF
TRBV12-3/TRBV12-4	NA	13	TRBD1	TRBJ1-4	TGTGCCAGCAGCCGACAGGGGGCGGAAAAACTGTTTTTT	CASSRQGAEKLFF
TRBV9	NA	17	TRBD2	TRBJ2-1	TGTGCCAGCAGCGTAGCCGCCCTAGCGGTACCATACAATGAGCAGTTCTTC	CASSVAALAVPYNEQFF
TRBV5-1	few	15	NA	TRBJ1-1	TGCGCCAGCAGCTTGGCCGGATCCGGGGAAACTGAAGCTTTCTTT	CASSLAGSGETEAFF
TRBV15	NA	14	TRBD2	TRBJ2-3	TGTGCCACCAGCACAAAGCGGGAGCTGGATACGCAGTATTTT	CATSTKRELDTQYF